This T cell receptor (beta chain) stems from a study of blood T cell repertoires in COVID-19. Study-wide context: Some COVID-19 samples were acute and others convalescent; all came from the United States, Italy and Spain. In each case, the material was cDNA or gDNA derived from T cells, B-cell-depleted T cells, or PBMCs.

As originally analysed: Cell counts per sample came from amplifying reference gene primers. TCRdb keeps only in-frame clones here, not all; method: immunoSEQ multiplex PCR. That table supplies the V and J calls and clone size; D and trimming were determined from the DNA. The table records 120,000 to 150,000 clones, 84% of them present only once. Trimming removed 6 bases from V and 2 bases from J, with 14 bases in between. This CDR3 region has 14 residues. Germline assignment: CDR1 MGHDK and CDR2 SYGVNS. Patients at the Seattle site were enrolled during active infection and followed longitudinally. The receptor comes from a man aged 25-45 years with COVID-19, enrolled during active disease. Material for sequencing was peripheral blood. The V gene is TRBV25-1, the J gene TRBJ2-7; maybe TRBD2 (6 bases). DNA for the CDR3: TGTGCCAGCAGAAGTGGGAGGATCCCCTACGAGCAGTACTTC. Its translation is CASRSGRIPYEQYF.